The 6 T cell receptor beta chains below all came from one sample that was sequenced in a study of tumor-infiltrating lymphocytes in localized non-small cell lung cancer. Assay: immunoSEQ multiplex PCR; the TCRdb copy retains only in-frame clones and omits some. The repertoire holds about 11,000 clones, with around 86% as singletons. Sequenced input: uninvolved lung tissue not adjacent to the tumor. The source is a human donor with non-small cell lung cancer.

The chain carries TRBV5-6 and TRBJ2-2; the D gene is possibly TRBD1 (6 bases). Germline assignment: CDR1 SGHDT and CDR2 YYEEEE. This CDR3 has 16 amino acids. The germline V and J ends were trimmed by 6 bases and 3 bases, with 18 bases remaining between them. This CDR3 reads CASTEKNREYTGELFF. CDR3 DNA sequence: TGTGCCAGCACCGAGAAGAACAGGGAGTACACCGGGGAGCTGTTTTTT.

The CDR3 DNA is TGTGCCAGCAGCCCTATACAGGGGGCGAACACTGAAGCTTTCTTT. Amino acid sequence: CASSPIQGANTEAFF. V usage is TRBV5-4 and J usage is TRBJ1-1; 9 bases agree with TRBD1. V trimming: 4 bases; J trimming: 1 base; junction bases outside the gene matches: 5. The CDR3 has 15 amino acids. Looked up from germline, CDR1 is SGHNT and CDR2 is YYREEE (reference sequence).

This clone showed up just once. V is TRBV7-6 and J is TRBJ2-7; 7 nucleotides match TRBD1. From germline, CDR1 is SGHVS and CDR2 FNYEAQ. Germline trimming cut 5 bases from V and 11 bases from J; bases unmatched to any gene: 6. The CDR3 totals 11 residues. The CDR3 sequence: CASSAQGVEYF. For the CDR3, the DNA is TGTGCCAGCAGCGCCCAGGGGGTCGAGTACTTC. Together with reference TRBV7-6 and TRBJ2-7, the CDR3 gives the full variable domain: GAGVSQSPRYKVTKRGQDVALRCDPISGHVSLYWYRQALGQGPEFLTYFNYEAQQDKSGLPNDRFSAERPEGSISTLTIQRTEQRDSAMYRCASSAQGVEYFGPGTRLTVT.

The chain couples TRBV6-5 to TRBJ2-5; D is unclear. V lost 5 bases, J lost 4 bases, and 8 bases lay in between. This CDR3 has 12 residues. The germline V gene has CDR1 MNHEY and CDR2 SVGAGI. The CDR3 loop reads CASSPTRETQYF. CDR3 sequence (DNA): TGTGCCAGCAGTCCGACACGAGAGACCCAGTACTTC.

The chain uses TRBV7-9 and TRBJ1-6, with TRBD1 matching 7 bases. The V segment lost 5 bases and the J segment 9 bases; nucleotides outside the gene matches: 10. The CDR3 spans 15 residues. Germline V lookup: CDR1 SEHNR, CDR2 FQNEAQ (reference sequence). The chain's CDR3 is CASSRTTGVISPLHF. Here the CDR3 DNA reads TGTGCCAGCAGCCGCACCACAGGGGTGATTTCACCCCTCCACTTT.

This clone was counted a single time. J is TRBJ1-6 and V is TRBV5-6; D is undetermined. The CDR3 loop spans 15 amino acids. V was cut by 4 bases and J by 0 bases, with 8 bases left in between. In germline, CDR1 is SGHDT, CDR2 YYEEEE. CDR3 loop: CASSLQTSYNSPLHF. The CDR3 DNA sequence: TGTGCCAGCAGCCTCCAAACCTCCTATAATTCACCCCTCCACTTT.